These 25 T cell receptor beta chains were all obtained from the same sample, sequenced in a study of neurological immune-mediated disorders. TCRdb ran MiXCR on the 5' RACE reads and lists one entry per CDR3 protein. The table shows fewer than 85,000 distinct CDR3 sequences, with 5% to 6% occurring only once. The sequencing input was PBMCs. Receptors originate from a woman aged 25 to 39 with multiple sclerosis.

This clonotype came up many times. The chain carries TRBV12-3 or TRBV12-4 and TRBJ2-6, with a possible D match to TRBD1 (6 bases). The V end was cut by 3 bases, the J end by 1 base, with 7 bases between. The CDR3 spans 15 residues. The CDR3 bases are TGTGCCAGCAGTTTCGGGACATCTGGGGCCAACGTCCTGACTTTC. Translated: CASSFGTSGANVLTF.

The chain links TRBV29-1 to TRBJ2-2; D not resolved. CDR3 length: 12 residues. Trimming took 4 bases from V and 3 from J, leaving 6 bases between them. Germline V gene sequence: CDR1 SQVTM, CDR2 ANQGSEA. CDR3 region: CSVVGYTGELFF. CDR3 DNA: TGCAGCGTTGTGGGTTACACCGGGGAGCTGTTTTTT.

The rearrangement joins TRBV28 to TRBJ1-2, with 8 bases identical to TRBD1. V lost 6 bases, J lost 3 bases, and 6 bases stayed unmatched. The germline V gene encodes CDR1 MDHEN and CDR2 SYDVKM. This CDR3 is 14 amino acids long. The CDR3 DNA follows: TGTGCCAGCAGGCGAGGGACAGGTGACTATGGCTACACCTTC. Translating it yields CASRRGTGDYGYTF.

A few counts support this clonotype. The rearrangement links TRBV20-1 to TRBJ1-2; D not resolved. Trimming pared 3 bases from V and 0 bases from J, leaving 17 bases between. The germline V gene has CDR1 DFQATT and CDR2 SNEGSKA (reference sequence). CDR3 length: 16 residues. The CDR3 loop is CSARALVTGTNYGYTF. In DNA, the CDR3 is TGCAGTGCTAGGGCCTTAGTTACGGGCACTAACTATGGCTACACCTTC.

Ten or more counts support this clonotype. In DNA, the CDR3 is TGCGCCAGCAGCTTGGAGTCAGGGGTGAGCTATGGCTACACCTTC. This encodes CASSLESGVSYGYTF. The chain uses TRBV5-1 and TRBJ1-2, with a weak D call TRBD1 (6 bases). This CDR3 is built from 15 residues. Trimming took off 0 bases at V and 4 bases at J, with 13 bases between the two ends. Germline V gene data show CDR1 as SGHRS and CDR2 as YFSETQ.

In this sample, this clonotype turned up many times. The V gene is TRBV5-1, the J gene TRBJ1-6; TRBD1 might be the D (6 bases). Per the germline V gene, CDR1 is SGHRS and CDR2 is YFSETQ. CDR3 length: 15 residues. Trimming stripped 4 bases from V and 7 bases from J, with 15 bases between. Written as DNA, the CDR3 is TGCGCCAGCAGCCTCCGCTCAGGGGTCAATTCACCCCTCCACTTT. It is translated as CASSLRSGVNSPLHF.

This clonotype occurred many times. The V and J genes are TRBV10-3 and TRBJ2-1, with 9 positions matching TRBD2. Germline V gives CDR1 ENHRY, CDR2 SYGVKD. The CDR3 has 19 amino acids. V was pared by 4 bases and J by 0 bases, with 13 bases of the junction left unmatched. CDR3 region: CAISATGRGGVDSYNEQFF. CDR3 bases: TGTGCCATCAGTGCTACGGGTCGCGGGGGGGTAGACTCCTACAATGAGCAGTTCTTC.

This clonotype has ten or more counts. V is TRBV5-1 and J is TRBJ2-2; perhaps TRBD2 as D (5 bases). The V and J ends lost 3 bases and 3 bases respectively, with 18 bases between them. The CDR3 is 17 residues long. CDR1 and CDR2 from the germline V gene are SGHRS and YFSETQ. CDR3 coding DNA: TGCGCCAGCAGCTGGCCCTTTGGAGGCCAGGACACCGGGGAGCTGTTTTTT. The encoded protein is CASSWPFGGQDTGELFF.

This clonotype was seen a few times. The rearrangement links TRBV20-1 to TRBJ2-7; D uncertain. Deletions cut 3 bases from V and 2 bases from J, with 5 bases between. The CDR3 runs 11 residues. Per germline, CDR1 DFQATT and CDR2 SNEGSKA (reference sequence). Here the CDR3 reads CSARDPYEQYF. DNA of the CDR3: TGCAGTGCTAGGGATCCCTACGAGCAGTACTTC.

This clonotype was counted at least ten times. This chain joins TRBV18 and TRBJ2-3; D may be TRBD1 (6 bases). There are 17 residues in the CDR3. V lost 6 bases, J lost 1 base, and 20 bases lay in between. Germline V lookup: CDR1 KGHSH, CDR2 LQKENI. CDR3 sequence (DNA): TGTGCCAGCTCCCCTTTATCCAGGGGCGTCGGCACAGATACGCAGTATTTT. As protein: CASSPLSRGVGTDTQYF.

This clonotype has ten or more counts. The chain joins TRBV20-1 to TRBJ2-3; 11 nucleotides line up with TRBD2. The CDR3 contains 16 residues. V lost 3 bases and J lost 2; bases outside the gene matches: 7. The V gene's germline CDR1 is DFQATT and CDR2 SNEGSKA (reference sequence). The chain's CDR3 is CSASAPGLAATDTQYF. The CDR3 DNA reads TGCAGTGCTAGTGCCCCGGGACTAGCGGCCACAGATACGCAGTATTTT.

The table lists this clonotype with a few counts. Without the conserved terminal phenylalanine or tryptophan, this CDR3 likely stems from a read error. The CDR3 region is CASSQDEMQPQHN. DNA for the CDR3: TGTGCCAGCAGCCAAGATGAGATGCAGCCCCAGCATAAT. The V and J genes are TRBV3-1 and TRBJ1-5; D is uncertain. The CDR3 covers 13 residues. Per the germline V gene, CDR1 is LGHDT and CDR2 is YNNKEL (reference sequence). Trimming shortened V by 0 bases and J by 7 bases, and 7 bases separated the two germline ends.

This clonotype has ten or more counts. This CDR3 is CASSHGGDGYTF. For the CDR3, the DNA is TGTGCCAGCAGCCATGGGGGTGATGGCTACACCTTC. The chain uses TRBV3-1 and TRBJ1-2; tentatively, D is TRBD1 (5 bases). V shed 3 bases and J shed 6 bases, with 8 bases lying between them. CDR3 length equals 12 residues. The germline CDR1 and CDR2 sequences are LGHDT and YNNKEL (reference sequence). The full variable domain, rest sourced from reference TRBV3-1 and TRBJ1-2, is DTAVSQTPKYLVTQMGNDKSIKCEQNLGHDTMYWYKQDSKKFLKIMFSYNNKELIINETVPNRFSPKSPDKAHLNLHINSLELGDSAVYFCASSHGGDGYTFGSGTRLTVV.

This clonotype appeared many times. The rearrangement joins TRBV20-1 to TRBJ2-5; D remains unclear. Germline CDR1 and CDR2: DFQATT and SNEGSKA (reference sequence). Deletions cut 3 bases from V and 2 bases from J, with 10 bases between. The CDR3 runs 13 residues. The CDR3: CSASVRVQETQYF. CDR3 DNA: TGCAGTGCTAGTGTCAGAGTGCAAGAGACCCAGTACTTC.

The sample holds many counts of this clonotype. Possible read error: a much larger clone is one base away. V usage is TRBV9 and J usage is TRBJ2-3, with a possible D match to TRBD1 (5 bases). Germline V gene data show CDR1 as SGDLS and CDR2 as YYNGEE. The CDR3 contains 15 residues. V shed 3 bases and J shed 1 base, with 12 bases lying between them. The chain's CDR3 is CASSEQVGGTDTQYF. The CDR3 DNA reads as TGTGCCAGCAGCGAACAGGTAGGAGGCACAGATACGCAGTATTTT.

This clonotype has ten or more counts. The J gene is TRBJ1-5, the V gene TRBV5-1, with 12 bases matching TRBD1. CDR3 length equals 17 residues. Germline V gene lookup returns CDR1 SGHRS and CDR2 YFSETQ. Trimming at V came to 4 bases and at J to 6 bases, leaving 11 bases not matched to a gene. The DNA for the CDR3 is TGCGCCAGCAGCGACGGGCCCGGGACAGGGGGCACTCAGCCCCAGCATTTT. Encoded protein: CASSDGPGTGGTQPQHF.

This clonotype has at least ten counts. The chain couples TRBV5-1 to TRBJ1-2; D may be TRBD1 (6 bases). The CDR3 consists of 14 residues. V lost 3 bases, J lost 8 bases, and 17 bases lay in between. CDR1 SGHRS and CDR2 YFSETQ come from the germline V gene. The CDR3 DNA follows: TGCGCCAGCAGCTACCCCTCAGGGGAGGGAGGCTACACCTTC. Its translation: CASSYPSGEGGYTF.

The rearrangement links TRBV12-3 or TRBV12-4 to TRBJ2-3; TRBD2 matches at 7 bases. Germline trimming cut 6 bases from V and 5 bases from J; bases unmatched to any gene: 11. The CDR3 totals 15 residues. Written as DNA, the CDR3 is TGTGCCAGCAGACTTAGCGGGTTTAGGGGAGATACGCAGTATTTT. It encodes CASRLSGFRGDTQYF.

This clonotype was observed many times. The gene calls are TRBV5-1 and TRBJ2-1, with 14 nucleotides matching TRBD2. This CDR3 region has 14 residues. The ends lost 5 bases at V and 8 bases at J; junction bases unmatched: 3. CDR1 SGHRS and CDR2 YFSETQ come from the germline V gene. CDR3 in amino acids: CASSGTSGSYEQFF. In DNA form, the CDR3 reads TGCGCCAGCAGTGGGACTAGCGGGAGCTATGAGCAGTTCTTC.

This clonotype was seen only a few times. This sequence joins TRBV12-3 or TRBV12-4 and TRBJ2-3; 13 bases match TRBD2. Trimming took 6 bases from V and 2 from J; bases not matched to a gene: 8. CDR3 length equals 17 residues. The CDR3 region has the DNA TGTGCCAGCAGAATATGGACTAGCGGGGGCCACACAGATACGCAGTATTTT. It encodes CASRIWTSGGHTDTQYF.

This clonotype was observed at least ten times. This rearrangement joins TRBV28 to TRBJ2-7, with TRBD2 matching 9 bases. The CDR3 length is 14 residues. The V segment lost 3 bases and the J segment 4 bases; nucleotides outside the gene matches: 4. Germline CDR1 is MDHEN and CDR2 is SYDVKM. As DNA, the CDR3 is TGTGCCAGCAGTTTGATAAGCGGGAGGTACGAGCAGTACTTC. The encoded protein is CASSLISGRYEQYF.

This clonotype was seen at least ten times. V usage is TRBV5-1 and J usage is TRBJ2-3; D unresolved. Germline CDR1 and CDR2: SGHRS and YFSETQ. CDR3 length: 13 amino acids. With 1 base removed from V and 5 bases from J, the gap between germline ends came to 8 bases. The CDR3 here is CASSLRAGDTQYF. The CDR3 coding sequence is TGCGCCAGCAGCTTGAGGGCCGGAGATACGCAGTATTTT.

The genes are TRBV20-1 and TRBJ1-1; weak D call: TRBD1 (6 bases). CDR1 and CDR2 from the germline V gene are DFQATT and SNEGSKA (reference sequence). Trimming removed 6 bases at V and 0 bases at J, with 11 bases between. The CDR3 has 13 residues. The CDR3 DNA reads TGCAGTGCCCTACAGGGCATGAACACTGAAGCTTTCTTT. This codes for CSALQGMNTEAFF.

The chain links TRBV15 to TRBJ2-2; TRBD2 is a possible D gene (6 bases). CDR1 is LNHNV, CDR2 YYDKDF, per germline (reference sequence). This CDR3 is 16 amino acids long. Trimming removed 5 bases at V and 3 bases at J, with 16 bases between. DNA for the CDR3: TGTGCCACCAGCGGAGGGAACAGGTTTTACACCGGGGAGCTGTTTTTT. It translates to CATSGGNRFYTGELFF.

This clonotype was seen only a few times. The chain carries TRBV21-1 and TRBJ2-2; the table calls TRBD2, which could not be checked here. TRBV21-1 is a recognized pseudogene. This CDR3 spans 15 amino acids. The CDR3 DNA reads as TGTGCCAGCACCTCAGCGGGAGGGCCCCCCGGGGAGCTGTTTTTT. This translates into CASTSAGGPPGELFF.